This T cell receptor (beta chain) derives from a study of cytomegalovirus exposure and HLA in healthy donors. Background on the study: Tens of millions of unique TCR sequences came from HLA-typed donors in an early release. General study results and limits: TRBV6-2, TRBV6-3 and other indistinguishable V segments were excluded. As a later analysis showed, a missense DCLRE1C variant was linked to trimming of TCR beta V- and J-genes.

With respect to this clone: Its specificity is not known.

In the PCR, 60 Vbeta and 13 Jbeta primers were used. Generated by immunoSEQ multiplex PCR, the TCRdb table keeps only in-frame clones and is missing some. The sample records under 200,000 clones, roughly 79% being singletons. V lost 5 bases and J lost 6; bases outside the gene matches: 3. The CDR3 extends over 14 amino acids. CDR1 and CDR2 (germline): SGHTA, FQGTGA. This receptor was identified in a young man in good health and CMV-seronegative. The J gene is TRBJ2-2, the V gene TRBV7-3, with 10 nucleotides matching TRBD1. Sequences were obtained from PBMCs. The CDR3: CASSRTGGPGELFF. DNA of the CDR3: TGTGCCAGCAGCCGGACAGGGGGTCCCGGGGAGCTGTTTTTT.